A single sample is the source of the 11 T cell receptor beta chains below, sequenced in a study of chemoradiotherapy in HPV16-positive cancers. Some clones are missing from TCRdb's copy, which holds only in-frame ones; the method was immunoSEQ multiplex PCR. The sample gives about 32,000 clones, 89% of which show up once; 2.5% to 3.5% is in the top ten. The source material was blood, sampled from a patient who underwent chemoradiotherapy. The receptors shown here come from a human donor with HPV-associated anogenital cancer.

This chain joins TRBV5-1 and TRBJ2-3; 13 nucleotides line up with TRBD2. V was pared by 3 bases and J by 5 bases, with 9 bases of the junction left unmatched. The CDR3 consists of 17 residues. Germline V gene lookup returns CDR1 SGHRS and CDR2 YFSETQ. The CDR3 coding sequence is TGCGCCAGCAGCTCCGGGACTAGCGGGAATATTGAAGATACGCAGTATTTT. It codes for CASSSGTSGNIEDTQYF.

This sequence joins TRBV5-1 and TRBJ1-2; D remains ambiguous. Trimming stripped 0 bases from V and 3 bases from J, with 12 bases between. The CDR3 contains 15 residues. Germline V gene data show CDR1 as SGHRS and CDR2 as YFSETQ. The CDR3 DNA follows: TGCGCCAGCAGCTTGGGTCTGGGTCCGGACTATGGCTACACCTTC. Residues: CASSLGLGPDYGYTF. The full variable domain, its missing parts supplied by reference TRBV5-1 and TRBJ1-2, is KAGVTQTPRYLIKTRGQQVTLSCSPISGHRSVSWYQQTPGQGLQFLFEYFSETQRNKGNFPGRFSGRQFSNSRSEMNVSTLELGDSALYLCASSLGLGPDYGYTFGSGTRLTVV.

This clone was counted a single time. The chain uses TRBV6-4 and TRBJ2-2, with 8 bases that match TRBD1. Germline lookup yields CDR1 MRHNA and CDR2 SNTAGT. V shed 6 bases, J shed 2 bases, and the junction held 2 bases outside the gene matches. The CDR3 is 14 residues long. CDR3 DNA sequence: TGTGCCAGCAGCGGACAGGGAAACACCGGGGAGCTGTTTTTT. Translated: CASSGQGNTGELFF.

CDR3 nucleotide sequence: TGTGCCAGCAGTGGCCCTTCTCCTAGCGGGGTCTACAATGAGCAGTTCTTC. Its protein is CASSGPSPSGVYNEQFF. V is TRBV2 and J is TRBJ2-1, with TRBD2 matching 9 bases. The CDR3 is made up of 17 amino acids. In germline, CDR1 is SNHLY, CDR2 FYNNEI. V was clipped by 4 bases and J by 3 bases; unmatched bases: 10. The variable domain in full, with the rest retrieved from reference TRBV2 and TRBJ2-1, is EPEVTQTPSHQVTQMGQEVILRCVPISNHLYFYWYRQILGQKVEFLVSFYNNEISEKSEIFDDQFSVERPDGSNFTLKIRSTKLEDSAMYFCASSGPSPSGVYNEQFFGPGTRLTVL.

DNA for the CDR3: TGTGCCAGCAGTTCTGGACAGCTCACAGATACGCAGTATTTT. Encoded protein: CASSSGQLTDTQYF. The gene calls are TRBV28 and TRBJ2-3, with D possibly being TRBD1 (6 bases). Germline V lookup: CDR1 MDHEN, CDR2 SYDVKM. The V end was cut by 4 bases, the J end by 2 bases, with 10 bases between. The CDR3 loop spans 14 amino acids.

The chain has TRBV2 and TRBJ2-7; D not resolved. The CDR3 runs 11 residues. Trimming removed 8 bases at V and 1 base at J, with 6 bases between. CDR1 and CDR2 from the germline V gene are SNHLY and FYNNEI. CDR3 sequence (DNA): TGTGCCAGCTCCCGGTCCTACGAGCAGTACTTC. It specifies CASSRSYEQYF.

The CDR3 nucleotides are TGTGCCAGCAGCTCACCCGAGACGGGAAACTATGGCTACACCTTC. Encoded protein: CASSSPETGNYGYTF. The chain has TRBV7-9 and TRBJ1-2; D gene unclear. The V gene lost 4 bases and the J gene lost 2 bases, with 14 bases spanning the gap. CDR3 length: 15 residues. Germline V lookup: CDR1 SEHNR, CDR2 FQNEAQ (reference sequence).

This rearrangement joins TRBV9 to TRBJ2-5; possible D gene TRBD2, 6 bases. The ends were cut back, 3 bases at V and 4 bases at J, with 16 bases in the middle. Germline V lookup: CDR1 SGDLS, CDR2 YYNGEE. The CDR3 totals 15 residues. This CDR3 reads CASSGSSGLSETQYF. The CDR3 region has the DNA TGTGCCAGCAGCGGATCCAGCGGGTTGTCAGAGACCCAGTACTTC.

The gene calls are TRBV2 and TRBJ1-2, with D possibly matching TRBD1 (5 bases). The V gene's germline CDR1 is SNHLY and CDR2 FYNNEI. This CDR3 comprises 13 residues. V was clipped by 3 bases and J by 2 bases, with 7 bases between them. Written as DNA, the CDR3 is TGTGCCAGCAGTGAGGGGGGGAACTATGGCTACACCTTC. Its protein is CASSEGGNYGYTF.

The DNA for the CDR3 is TGCAGCGTCCTATGGGGGGAGGGCTACACCTTC. This gives the protein CSVLWGEGYTF. V is TRBV29-1 and J is TRBJ1-2; TRBD1 is a possible D gene (5 bases). V lost 6 bases and J 8 bases, leaving 13 bases between the germline ends. This CDR3 is 11 amino acids long. From germline, CDR1 is SQVTM and CDR2 ANQGSEA.

The CDR3 reads CASSLEPTNYEQYF. DNA of the CDR3: TGCGCCAGCAGCTTGGAGCCGACGAACTACGAGCAGTACTTC. This sequence joins TRBV5-1 and TRBJ2-7; D remains ambiguous. Trimming removed 0 bases from V and 3 bases from J, with 10 bases in between. The length of the CDR3 is 14 residues. Germline CDR1 and CDR2: SGHRS and YFSETQ.